This T cell receptor beta chain was sequenced in a study of cytotoxic CD8 clonotypes in ibrutinib-treated CLL. This CDR3 spans 13 amino acids. Per the germline V gene, CDR1 is SGHTA and CDR2 is FQGNSA. The germline V and J ends were trimmed by 1 base and 6 bases, with 10 bases remaining between them. Sequenced by immunoSEQ multiplex PCR; TCRdb stores in-frame clones only, minus some. The table includes hundreds of thousands of clones, more than 65% detected once. This clonotype was obtained from a human donor with chronic lymphocytic leukemia. Sequenced material: PBMCs, taken after 12 months of ibrutinib treatment. J is TRBJ2-7 and V is TRBV7-2; D not resolved. The CDR3 DNA is TGTGCCAGCAGCTTAGTAGGGCTGAGCGAGCAGTACTTC. Amino acid sequence: CASSLVGLSEQYF.